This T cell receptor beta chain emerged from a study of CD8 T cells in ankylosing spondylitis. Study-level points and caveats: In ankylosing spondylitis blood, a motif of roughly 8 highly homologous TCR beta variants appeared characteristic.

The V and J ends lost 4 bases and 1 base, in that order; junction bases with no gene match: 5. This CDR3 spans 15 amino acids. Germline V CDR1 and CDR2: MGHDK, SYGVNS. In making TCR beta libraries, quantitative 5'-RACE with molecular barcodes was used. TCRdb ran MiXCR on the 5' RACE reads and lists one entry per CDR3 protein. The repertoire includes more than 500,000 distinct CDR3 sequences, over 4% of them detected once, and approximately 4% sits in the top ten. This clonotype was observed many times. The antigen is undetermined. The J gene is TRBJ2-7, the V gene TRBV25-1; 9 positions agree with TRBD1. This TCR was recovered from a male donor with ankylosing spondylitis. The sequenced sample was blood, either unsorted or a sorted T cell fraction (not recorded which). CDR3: CASSAGQGLSYEQYF. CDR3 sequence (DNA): TGTGCCAGCAGTGCGGGACAGGGCCTTTCCTACGAGCAGTACTTC.